This T cell receptor (beta chain) was recovered during a study of vaccination and CD4 T cells after COVID-19. Study-wide results and limits: The authors identified 304 of 307 vaccine-specific clones in convalescent patients as spike mono-reactive. Data came from relatively few convalescent patients and lacked early post-infection timepoints.

The treatment was: roughly ten-day PBMC culture with coronavirus spike peptide pools or control peptides (ViraFEST assay). ViraFEST stimulated the growth of antigen-specific T cells using peptide pools and subsequently profiled their TCRs by sequencing. PBMCs were cultured at around 2 million per well with 10 IU/ml IL-2 and approximately 9.6 ug/ml peptide pools. The CDR3 has 14 amino acids. Trimming cost V 4 bases and J 8 bases; bases outside gene matches: 5. In germline, CDR1 is MDHEN, CDR2 SYDVKM. Cultured CD4+ T cells had their DNA profiled by the Oncomine TCR Beta short-read assay. TCRdb reprocessed the PCR reads with MiXCR, giving one entry per CDR3 protein. The table includes around 17,000 distinct CDR3 sequences, 50% to 75% detected once. A word on this clonotype: Its matching antigen is unknown.

The V gene is TRBV28, the J gene TRBJ2-1; 10 bases are shared with TRBD2. The receptor's source is a human donor who had recovered from COVID-19. The sequencing sample was made of CD4+ T cells from blood, cultured in vitro. CDR3 in DNA: TGTGCCAGCAGTTCTCCTAGCGGGAGTCATGAGCAGTTCTTC. This encodes CASSSPSGSHEQFF.